These 15 T cell receptor beta chains originate from one sample sequenced in a study of response to subunit inactivated influenza vaccine. From the RT-PCR reads, TCRdb called clonotypes with MiXCR, one entry per CDR3 protein. The data contain roughly 650,000 distinct CDR3 sequences, approximately 14% of them singletons. The specimen was PBMCs from blood, collected 14 to 15 days before vaccination. These receptors were obtained from a man over 45 who received an inactivated influenza vaccine.

The chain recombines TRBV7-2 with TRBJ2-5; D not resolved. From germline, CDR1 is SGHTA and CDR2 FQGNSA. The CDR3 runs 13 residues. V was cut by 3 bases and J by 4 bases, with 9 bases left in between. The CDR3 is CASSFNRLETQYF. The CDR3 DNA reads as TGTGCCAGCAGCTTCAACCGCCTAGAGACCCAGTACTTC.

Only a few counts were recorded for this clonotype. This chain links TRBV5-1 with TRBJ2-7; a possible D gene is TRBD2 (7 bases). The germline CDR1 and CDR2 sequences are SGHRS and YFSETQ. V was pared by 4 bases and J by 1 base, with 18 bases between. The CDR3 has 16 amino acids. CDR3 DNA sequence: TGCGCCAGCAGCAAGGGGGACCTGGGGGGGTCCTACGAGCAGTACTTC. It codes for CASSKGDLGGSYEQYF. Full variable domain (remainder filled in from reference TRBV5-1 and TRBJ2-7): KAGVTQTPRYLIKTRGQQVTLSCSPISGHRSVSWYQQTPGQGLQFLFEYFSETQRNKGNFPGRFSGRQFSNSRSEMNVSTLELGDSALYLCASSKGDLGGSYEQYFGPGTRLTVT.

The chain joins TRBV6-5 to TRBJ2-3; D not certain. Germline V gene data show CDR1 as MNHEY and CDR2 as SVGAGI. This CDR3 contains 15 residues. V was pared by 2 bases and J by 2 bases, with 11 bases between. CDR3 loop: CASSYVADSTDTQYF. Here the CDR3 DNA reads TGTGCCAGCAGTTACGTCGCCGACTCCACAGATACGCAGTATTTT.

This clonotype was counted between two and nine times. The chain has TRBV7-6 and TRBJ1-3; D remains ambiguous. The germline gives CDR1 SGHVS, CDR2 FNYEAQ. The CDR3 runs 16 residues. Trimming left V 2 bases short and J 4 bases short, with 15 bases between. CDR3: CASSLREAREGNTIYF. The DNA of the CDR3 is TGTGCCAGCAGCTTAAGGGAGGCCCGCGAGGGAAACACCATATATTTT.

The chain uses TRBV27 and TRBJ2-5; 11 positions agree with TRBD1. CDR1 and CDR2 (germline): MNHEY, SMNVEV (reference sequence). V shed 5 bases and J 3 bases; nucleotides not matched to a gene: 8. This CDR3 spans 16 amino acids. The DNA for the CDR3 is TGTGCCAGCAGTGACATCGGACAGGGGGCGGAAGAGACCCAGTACTTC. Translated, it gives CASSDIGQGAEETQYF.

The V gene is TRBV7-7, the J gene TRBJ2-5; TRBD1 might be the D (5 bases). The length of the CDR3 is 15 residues. V gave up 1 base and J gave up 2 bases, with 11 bases separating them. Germline V gene data show CDR1 as SSHAT and CDR2 as FNYEAQ (reference sequence). The CDR3: CASSLVQQEQETQYF. For the CDR3, the DNA is TGTGCCAGCAGCTTAGTCCAACAGGAACAAGAGACCCAGTACTTC.

The V and J genes are TRBV2 and TRBJ2-1; 13 nucleotides line up with TRBD2. The CDR3 covers 14 residues. CDR1 and CDR2 (germline): SNHLY, FYNNEI. V lost 6 bases, J lost 9 bases, and 5 bases stayed unmatched. The CDR3 sequence: CASRRTSGRVEQFF. The CDR3 DNA sequence: TGTGCCAGCAGGAGGACTAGCGGGAGAGTTGAGCAGTTCTTC.

This sequence joins TRBV15 and TRBJ2-3; TRBD2 matches at 10 bases. The V gene's germline CDR1 is LNHNV and CDR2 YYDKDF (reference sequence). The length of the CDR3 is 16 residues. J was trimmed by 0 bases and V by 1 base; bases with no gene match: 1. CDR3 DNA: TGTGCCACCAGCAGAGCTAGCGGGAGAAGCACAGATACGCAGTATTTT. Its protein product is CATSRASGRSTDTQYF.

This clonotype was seen a handful of times. The chain recombines TRBV9 with TRBJ2-3; D not resolved. V shed 3 bases and J shed 4 bases, with 12 bases lying between them. Per the germline V gene, CDR1 is SGDLS and CDR2 is YYNGEE. The CDR3 totals 14 residues. DNA for the CDR3: TGTGCCAGCAGCGATTTGAGCGATCCAGATACGCAGTATTTT. Its translation is CASSDLSDPDTQYF.

This clonotype has only a few counts. The rearrangement uses TRBV9 and TRBJ2-7, with 9 bases matching TRBD2. The CDR3 totals 14 residues. The ends lost 4 bases at V and 2 bases at J; junction bases unmatched: 4. Looked up from germline, CDR1 is SGDLS and CDR2 is YYNGEE. CDR3 amino acids: CASSSSGRPYEQYF. The CDR3 nucleotides are TGTGCCAGCAGCTCGAGCGGGAGGCCCTACGAGCAGTACTTC.

This clonotype has only a few counts. The chain couples TRBV4-3 to TRBJ1-1; 7 bases are a match to TRBD1. Germline trimming cut 3 bases from V and 4 bases from J; bases unmatched to any gene: 8. CDR1 and CDR2 from the germline V gene are LGHNA and YSLEER. The CDR3 loop spans 15 amino acids. This CDR3 is CASSQDQGDGTEAFF. CDR3 coding DNA: TGCGCCAGCAGCCAGGACCAGGGGGATGGCACTGAAGCTTTCTTT.

This clonotype has only a few counts. The V gene is TRBV4-3, the J gene TRBJ2-7; D unclear. From germline, CDR1 is LGHNA and CDR2 YSLEER. The CDR3 covers 15 residues. Trimming took 0 bases from V and 2 from J, leaving 11 bases between them. The CDR3 bases are TGCGCCAGCAGCCAAGAATCCGGACCTACCTACGAGCAGTACTTC. Translation: CASSQESGPTYEQYF.

This clonotype has just a few counts. This rearrangement joins TRBV29-1 to TRBJ1-2; D is ambiguous. The CDR3 extends over 10 amino acids. The V and J ends lost 2 bases and 7 bases respectively, with 5 bases between them. Germline CDR1 SQVTM, CDR2 ANQGSEA. CDR3: CSVELTGYTF. DNA of the CDR3: TGCAGCGTTGAACTCACTGGCTACACCTTC. Filled out from reference TRBV29-1 and TRBJ1-2, the complete variable domain reads SAVISQKPSRDICQRGTSLTIQCQVDSQVTMMFWYRQQPGQSLTLIATANQGSEATYESGFVIDKFPISRPNLTFSTLTVSNMSPEDSSIYLCSVELTGYTFGSGTRLTVV.

V is TRBV29-1 and J is TRBJ2-7; TRBD2 matches at 11 bases. The CDR3 is made up of 15 amino acids. Germline V gene data show CDR1 as SQVTM and CDR2 as ANQGSEA. V lost 1 base to trimming and J lost 5 bases; unmatched junction nucleotides: 7. The CDR3: CSVEGGSGRAHEQYF. Here the CDR3 DNA reads TGCAGCGTTGAAGGGGGTAGCGGGAGGGCCCACGAGCAGTACTTC.

This clonotype was observed a handful of times. The V call is TRBV6-1, the J call TRBJ2-1; no firm D call. CDR1 and CDR2 (germline): MNHNS, SASEGT. V was cut by 2 bases and J by 7 bases, with 6 bases left in between. The CDR3 spans 12 residues. CDR3 nucleotide sequence: TGTGCCAGCAGTGAATATGGGAATGAGCAGTTCTTC. Amino acids: CASSEYGNEQFF.